This entry features one T cell receptor beta chain sequence. The method was immunoSEQ multiplex PCR; TCRdb's version includes in-frame clones alone and lacks a portion of them. Among under 300,000 clones listed, about 89% were seen once. This sample was included in a study of blood T cell repertoires in COVID-19. The wider study: T cells, B-cell-depleted T cells, or PBMCs supplied cDNA or gDNA.

This CDR3 contains 9 residues. Germline V CDR1 and CDR2: MNHEY, SMNVEV (reference sequence). The V gene lost 8 bases and the J gene lost 8 bases, with 7 bases spanning the gap. The sample comprised PBMCs or T cells enriched from blood (not recorded which). The TCR was taken from a woman under 30 who had recovered from COVID-19. The chain joins TRBV27 to TRBJ2-7, with a tentative D call TRBD1 (5 bases). CDR3 DNA: TGTGCCAGCGGGGCCCAGCAGTACTTC. Translated, it gives CASGAQQYF.